This T cell receptor beta chain originates from a study of T cell changes during pregnancy in multiple sclerosis. Sequencing was performed with immunoSEQ multiplex PCR; in TCRdb, only in-frame clones are kept and a portion is missing. The sample includes around 57,000 clones, around 93% of them seen just once. CDR3 length: 15 residues. V lost 4 bases to trimming and J lost 4 bases; unmatched junction nucleotides: 9. The germline CDR1 and CDR2 sequences are SGHVS and FNYEAQ. The chain recombines TRBV7-6 with TRBJ1-2; TRBD1 matches 7 bases. This clonotype was obtained from a female donor in good health, enrolled as a control in a pregnancy study. Sample: CD4+ T cells from peripheral blood mononuclear cells, taken after pregnancy. CDR3 region: CASSSPLTGIYGYTF. The CDR3 nucleotides are TGTGCCAGCAGCTCCCCCTTGACAGGGATCTATGGCTACACCTTC. Filled out from reference TRBV7-6 and TRBJ1-2, the complete variable domain reads GAGVSQSPRYKVTKRGQDVALRCDPISGHVSLYWYRQALGQGPEFLTYFNYEAQQDKSGLPNDRFSAERPEGSISTLTIQRTEQRDSAMYRCASSSPLTGIYGYTFGSGTRLTVV.